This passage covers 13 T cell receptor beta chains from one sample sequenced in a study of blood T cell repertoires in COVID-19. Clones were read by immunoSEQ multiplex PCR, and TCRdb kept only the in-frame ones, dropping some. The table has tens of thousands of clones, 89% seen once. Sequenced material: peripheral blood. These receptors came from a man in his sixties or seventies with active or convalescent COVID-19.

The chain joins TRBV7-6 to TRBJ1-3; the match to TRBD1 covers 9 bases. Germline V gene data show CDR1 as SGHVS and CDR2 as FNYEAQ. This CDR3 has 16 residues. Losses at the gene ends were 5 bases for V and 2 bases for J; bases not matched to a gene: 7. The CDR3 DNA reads TGTGCCAGCAGCACGAACAGGGGGCAAACTGGAAACACCATATATTTT. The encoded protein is CASSTNRGQTGNTIYF. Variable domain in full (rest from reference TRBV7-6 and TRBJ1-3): GAGVSQSPRYKVTKRGQDVALRCDPISGHVSLYWYRQALGQGPEFLTYFNYEAQQDKSGLPNDRFSAERPEGSISTLTIQRTEQRDSAMYRCASSTNRGQTGNTIYFGEGSWLTVV.

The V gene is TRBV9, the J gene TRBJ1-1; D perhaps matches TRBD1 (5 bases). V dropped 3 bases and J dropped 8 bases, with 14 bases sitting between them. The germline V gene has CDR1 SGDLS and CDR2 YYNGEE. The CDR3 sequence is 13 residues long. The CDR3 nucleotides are TGTGCCAGCAGCGGCGTTTTTGGGGCAGAAGCTTTCTTT. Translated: CASSGVFGAEAFF.

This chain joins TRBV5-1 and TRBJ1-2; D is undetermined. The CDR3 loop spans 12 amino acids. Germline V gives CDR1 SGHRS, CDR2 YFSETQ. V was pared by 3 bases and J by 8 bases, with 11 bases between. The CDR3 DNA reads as TGCGCCAGCAGCTCCGGACCGGGGGGCTACACCTTC. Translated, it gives CASSSGPGGYTF.

The CDR3 region is CASSLKGPGFYSGANVLTF. CDR3 in DNA: TGTGCCAGCAGCTTAAAGGGGCCCGGGTTCTACTCTGGGGCCAACGTCCTGACTTTC. The V and J genes are TRBV7-3 and TRBJ2-6; possible D gene TRBD1, 5 bases. This CDR3 comprises 19 residues. The germline V gene has CDR1 SGHTA and CDR2 FQGTGA. The V end lost 1 base, the J end lost 0 bases, and 16 bases lay between the germline ends.

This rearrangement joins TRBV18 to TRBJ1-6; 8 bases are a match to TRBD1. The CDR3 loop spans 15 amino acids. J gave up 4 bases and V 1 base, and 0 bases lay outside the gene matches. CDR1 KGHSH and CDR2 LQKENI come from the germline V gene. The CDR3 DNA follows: TGTGCCAGCTCACCACGACAGGGGTATAATTCACCCCTCCACTTT. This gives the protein CASSPRQGYNSPLHF.

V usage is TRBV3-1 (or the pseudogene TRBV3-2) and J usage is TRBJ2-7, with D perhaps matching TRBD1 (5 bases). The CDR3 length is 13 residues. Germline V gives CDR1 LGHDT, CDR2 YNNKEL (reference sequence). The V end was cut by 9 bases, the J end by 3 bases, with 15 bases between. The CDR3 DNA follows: TGTGCCAGTACCGCGGCAGGGAACTACGAGCAGTACTTC. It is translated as CASTAAGNYEQYF.

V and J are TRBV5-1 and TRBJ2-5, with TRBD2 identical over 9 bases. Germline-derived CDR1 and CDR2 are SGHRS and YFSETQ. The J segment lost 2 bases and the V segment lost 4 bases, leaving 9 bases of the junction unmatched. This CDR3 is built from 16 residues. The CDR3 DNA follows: TGCGCCAGCAGCCCCAGCGGGGGGACGGATCAAGAGACCCAGTACTTC. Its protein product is CASSPSGGTDQETQYF.

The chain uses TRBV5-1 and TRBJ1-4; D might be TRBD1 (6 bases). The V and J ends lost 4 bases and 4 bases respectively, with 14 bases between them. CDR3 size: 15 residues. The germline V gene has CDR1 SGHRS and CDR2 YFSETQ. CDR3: CASSLRGGLNEKLFF. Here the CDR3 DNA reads TGCGCCAGCAGCCTGAGGGGGGGCCTTAATGAAAAACTGTTTTTT.

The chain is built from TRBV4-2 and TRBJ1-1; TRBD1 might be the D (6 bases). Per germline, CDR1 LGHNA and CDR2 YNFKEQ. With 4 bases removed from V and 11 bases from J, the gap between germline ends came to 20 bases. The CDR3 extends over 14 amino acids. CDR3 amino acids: CASSLEGGGAYAFF. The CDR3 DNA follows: TGTGCCAGCAGCCTTGAAGGCGGGGGGGCTTACGCTTTCTTT.

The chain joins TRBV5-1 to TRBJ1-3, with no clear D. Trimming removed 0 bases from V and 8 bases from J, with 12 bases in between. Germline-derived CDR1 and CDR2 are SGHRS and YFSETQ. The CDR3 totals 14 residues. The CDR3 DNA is TGCGCCAGCAGCTTGGCGAGCTCGGCGGACACCATATATTTT. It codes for CASSLASSADTIYF.

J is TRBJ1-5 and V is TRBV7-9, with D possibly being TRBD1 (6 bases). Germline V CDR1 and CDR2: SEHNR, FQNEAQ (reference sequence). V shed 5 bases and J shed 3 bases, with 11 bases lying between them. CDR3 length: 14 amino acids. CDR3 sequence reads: CASSPDSYNQPQHF. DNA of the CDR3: TGTGCCAGCAGCCCGGACAGCTACAATCAGCCCCAGCATTTT.

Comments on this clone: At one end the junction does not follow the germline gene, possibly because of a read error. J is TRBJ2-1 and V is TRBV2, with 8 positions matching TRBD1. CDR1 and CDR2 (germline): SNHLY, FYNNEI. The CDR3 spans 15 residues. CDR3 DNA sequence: TGCGCCAGCAGTGAAGACAGGGGCTCCTACAATGAGCAGTTCTTC. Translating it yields CASSEDRGSYNEQFF.

In DNA form, the CDR3 reads TGTGCCACCTCCTCGGGACAGGGATACAACACTGAAGCTTTCTTT. This sequence encodes CATSSGQGYNTEAFF. This rearrangement joins TRBV15 to TRBJ1-1; the match to TRBD1 covers 9 bases. V gave up 8 bases and J gave up 2 bases; unmatched junction bases: 9. CDR3 length: 15 amino acids. Germline V gene lookup returns CDR1 LNHNV and CDR2 YYDKDF (reference sequence).